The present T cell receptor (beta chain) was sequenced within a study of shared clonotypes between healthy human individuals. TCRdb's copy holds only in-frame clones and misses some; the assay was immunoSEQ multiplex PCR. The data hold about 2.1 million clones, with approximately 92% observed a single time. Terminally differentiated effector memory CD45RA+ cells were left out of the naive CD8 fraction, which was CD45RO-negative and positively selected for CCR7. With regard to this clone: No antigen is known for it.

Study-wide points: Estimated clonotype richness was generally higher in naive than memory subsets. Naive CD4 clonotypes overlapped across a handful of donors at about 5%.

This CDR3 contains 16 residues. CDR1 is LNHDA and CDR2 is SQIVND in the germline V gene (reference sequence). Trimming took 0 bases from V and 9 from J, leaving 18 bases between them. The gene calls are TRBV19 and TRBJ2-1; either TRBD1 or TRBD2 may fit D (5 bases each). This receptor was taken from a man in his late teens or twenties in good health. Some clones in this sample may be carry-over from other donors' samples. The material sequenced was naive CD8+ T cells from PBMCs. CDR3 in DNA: TGTGCCAGTAGTATAGATGTGGGGACCCACCGAGGTGAGCAGTTCTTC. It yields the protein CASSIDVGTHRGEQFF.